The text below deals with one T cell receptor beta chain. Assignment of participants to cohorts was predicated upon participant-reported clinical history. This specimen comes from a study of blood T cell repertoires in COVID-19. Some clones are missing from TCRdb's copy, which holds only in-frame ones; the method was immunoSEQ multiplex PCR. The sample carries approximately 490,000 clones, about nine tenths recorded once. Trimming left V 4 bases short and J 1 base short, with 13 bases between. The CDR3 sequence is 15 residues long. Looked up from germline, CDR1 is ENHRY and CDR2 is SYGVKD. The chain is built from TRBV10-3 and TRBJ1-1; D gene ambiguous. Sequencing was carried out using PBMCs or T cells enriched from blood (not recorded which). The clonotype originates from a young woman who had recovered from COVID-19. The CDR3 here is CAISGSGFRNTEAFF. The CDR3 nucleotides read TGTGCCATCAGTGGTTCGGGTTTTCGGAACACTGAAGCTTTCTTT.